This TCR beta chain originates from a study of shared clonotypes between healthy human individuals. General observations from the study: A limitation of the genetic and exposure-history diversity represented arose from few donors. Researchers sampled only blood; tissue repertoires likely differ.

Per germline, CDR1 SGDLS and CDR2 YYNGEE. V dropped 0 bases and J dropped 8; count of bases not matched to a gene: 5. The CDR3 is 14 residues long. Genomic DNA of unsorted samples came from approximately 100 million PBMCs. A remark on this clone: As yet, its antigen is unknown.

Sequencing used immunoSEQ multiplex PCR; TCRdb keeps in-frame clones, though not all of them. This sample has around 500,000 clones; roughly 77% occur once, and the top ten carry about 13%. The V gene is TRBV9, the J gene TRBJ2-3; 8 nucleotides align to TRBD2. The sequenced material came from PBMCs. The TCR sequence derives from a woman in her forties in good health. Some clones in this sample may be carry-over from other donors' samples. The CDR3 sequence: CASSVEVLAVTQYF. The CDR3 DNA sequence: TGTGCCAGCAGCGTAGAGGTACTAGCGGTTACGCAGTATTTT.